The 20 T cell receptor beta chains reported below all come from one sample, sequenced in a study of response to subunit inactivated influenza vaccine. TCRdb used MiXCR to reprocess the RT-PCR reads, holding one entry per CDR3 protein. The sample has about 540,000 distinct CDR3 sequences, approximately 24% seen once. These data are also associated with another study on T cells expressing NK-cell markers. That work adds: Synthesis of TCR beta cDNA relied on 5'RACE template switching carrying UMIs.

Sequenced material: CD4+ T cells sorted from PBMCs, taken roughly 12 days after vaccination. The receptors originated from a man in his forties or fifties who received an inactivated influenza vaccine.

The genes are TRBV4-2 and TRBJ2-6; D is undetermined. The germline V and J ends were trimmed by 1 base and 1 base, with 14 bases remaining between them. This CDR3 is 18 amino acids long. CDR1 is LGHNA and CDR2 is YNFKEQ in the germline V gene. The CDR3 reads CASSQVSSPLSGANVLTF. The CDR3 nucleotides are TGTGCCAGCAGCCAAGTAAGCAGCCCTCTATCTGGGGCCAACGTCCTGACTTTC.

The V call is TRBV4-3, the J call TRBJ2-7, with TRBD2 matching 7 bases. The CDR3 is 15 residues long. The trim removed 0 bases at V and 6 bases at J, leaving 8 bases unmatched. The germline V gene has CDR1 LGHNA and CDR2 YSLEER. CDR3: CASSQDPGGAREQYF. CDR3 DNA: TGCGCCAGCAGCCAAGATCCGGGGGGAGCGCGCGAGCAGTACTTC.

This rearrangement joins TRBV7-9 to TRBJ1-1; perhaps TRBD1 as D (6 bases). Trimming left V 2 bases short and J 0 bases short, with 13 bases between. In germline, CDR1 is SEHNR, CDR2 FQNEAQ (reference sequence). The CDR3 runs to 16 residues. CDR3 in amino acids: CASSLSGGGVNTEAFF. The CDR3 coding sequence is TGTGCCAGCAGCTTAAGCGGGGGCGGGGTGAACACTGAAGCTTTCTTT.

This sequence joins TRBV7-2 and TRBJ1-1; TRBD1 matches 7 bases. This CDR3 comprises 15 residues. Germline CDR1 reads SGHTA; CDR2 reads FQGNSA. The junction had 11 bases not matched to a gene; V was cut back by 5 bases and J by 5 bases. CDR3 sequence reads: CASSVRQGRRTEAFF. CDR3 coding DNA: TGTGCCAGCAGCGTGCGACAGGGCCGTAGGACTGAAGCTTTCTTT.

The chain carries TRBV7-6 and TRBJ2-5; TRBD1 aligns across 7 bases. The CDR3 has 13 amino acids. Germline CDR1 SGHVS, CDR2 FNYEAQ. The ends lost 7 bases at V and 5 bases at J; junction bases unmatched: 7. CDR3 sequence: CASTNRGVETQYF. CDR3 DNA: TGTGCCAGCACAAACAGGGGAGTGGAGACCCAGTACTTC. The complete variable domain, with remaining parts taken from reference TRBV7-6 and TRBJ2-5, reads GAGVSQSPRYKVTKRGQDVALRCDPISGHVSLYWYRQALGQGPEFLTYFNYEAQQDKSGLPNDRFSAERPEGSISTLTIQRTEQRDSAMYRCASTNRGVETQYFGPGTRLLVL.

This chain connects TRBV5-5 to TRBJ2-2; D might be TRBD1 or TRBD2, each matching 5 bases. The germline V gene has CDR1 SGHKS and CDR2 YYEKEE (reference sequence). V lost 4 bases, J lost 4 bases, and 14 bases lay in between. The CDR3 is 15 residues long. The CDR3 loop reads CASSPRDGLTGELFF. Here the CDR3 DNA reads TGTGCCAGCAGCCCCCGGGACGGACTCACCGGGGAGCTGTTTTTT.

This clonotype showed up just a few times. The V and J genes are TRBV4-3 and TRBJ2-1; 10 bases map to TRBD2. The trim removed 0 bases at V and 10 bases at J, leaving 12 bases unmatched. The CDR3 totals 17 residues. Germline V gives CDR1 LGHNA, CDR2 YSLEER. CDR3 coding DNA: TGCGCCAGCAGCCAAGATTGGGATAGCGGGAGGAGGGGCGAGCAGTTCTTC. This encodes CASSQDWDSGRRGEQFF.

This clonotype has a handful of counts. The chain couples TRBV6-1 to TRBJ2-5; D is possibly TRBD1 or TRBD2 (6 bases each). V was shortened by 6 bases and J by 1 base, with 12 bases between the two germline ends. CDR3 length equals 14 residues. Germline CDR1 MNHNS, CDR2 SASEGT. The CDR3, as DNA: TGTGCCAGCAGGTCACAGGGAGGCCAAGAGACCCAGTACTTC. As protein: CASRSQGGQETQYF.

The chain couples TRBV12-3 or TRBV12-4 to TRBJ2-1; D might be TRBD2 (5 bases). The CDR3 consists of 14 residues. V lost 7 bases to trimming and J lost 4 bases, with 14 bases between them. CDR3 in amino acids: CASILDGEYNEQFF. CDR3 in DNA: TGTGCCAGCATTCTGGACGGGGAATACAATGAGCAGTTCTTC.

V and J are TRBV20-1 and TRBJ2-5; a weak D match, TRBD2 (6 bases). Trimming pared 3 bases from V and 2 bases from J, leaving 13 bases between. The CDR3 is 14 amino acids. Per germline, CDR1 DFQATT and CDR2 SNEGSKA (reference sequence). The CDR3 reads CSARGLKSQETQYF. The CDR3, as DNA: TGCAGTGCTAGGGGACTCAAGAGTCAAGAGACCCAGTACTTC.

This clonotype was seen just once. CDR3 bases: TGTGCCAGCAGTTTAGGGGGAAAGGGCAATCAGCCCCAGCATTTT. This gives the protein CASSLGGKGNQPQHF. J is TRBJ1-5 and V is TRBV12-3 or TRBV12-4; no definite D call. V was cut by 1 base and J by 2 bases, with 9 bases left in between. CDR3 length: 15 amino acids.

This clonotype has a count of ten or more. The V call is TRBV12-3 or TRBV12-4, the J call TRBJ2-1, with 8 bases aligning to TRBD2. CDR3 size: 15 residues. J gave up 7 bases and V 2 bases, and 7 bases lay outside the gene matches. Written as DNA, the CDR3 is TGTGCCAGCAGTTTAATTGGCGGGGGGCGGAATGAGCAGTTCTTC. Translating it yields CASSLIGGGRNEQFF.

The J gene is TRBJ2-2, the V gene TRBV27; the match to TRBD1 covers 7 bases. Per the germline V gene, CDR1 is MNHEY and CDR2 is SMNVEV (reference sequence). V gave up 3 bases and J gave up 4 bases; unmatched junction bases: 5. The CDR3 spans 15 residues. The CDR3 reads CASSFATGPTGELFF. The CDR3 DNA is TGTGCCAGCAGTTTCGCGACAGGGCCCACCGGGGAGCTGTTTTTT.

The gene calls are TRBV6-1 and TRBJ2-3, with TRBD2 matching 8 bases. The V and J ends lost 5 bases and 0 bases, in that order; junction bases with no gene match: 7. CDR1 is MNHNS and CDR2 is SASEGT in the germline V gene. CDR3 length: 16 amino acids. The CDR3 DNA follows: TGTGCCAGCAGTAGGGGGGTAGCGGGGAGCACAGATACGCAGTATTTT. Translation gives CASSRGVAGSTDTQYF.

J is TRBJ1-1 and V is TRBV5-1; D not resolved. CDR1 and CDR2 from the germline V gene are SGHRS and YFSETQ. The V end lost 0 bases, the J end lost 5 bases, and 14 bases lay between the germline ends. The CDR3 has 15 amino acids. The CDR3 DNA sequence: TGCGCCAGCAGCTTGGCCGGACCCGGGAGGACTGAAGCTTTCTTT. Translating it yields CASSLAGPGRTEAFF.

This clonotype was observed a handful of times. CDR3 sequence reads: CSAKIRGRRVEQFF. CDR3 nucleotides: TGCAGTGCAAAGATCCGCGGGAGGAGGGTTGAGCAGTTCTTC. The genes are TRBV20-1 and TRBJ2-1; the match to TRBD2 covers 8 bases. CDR3 size: 14 residues. The germline gives CDR1 DFQATT, CDR2 SNEGSKA (reference sequence). Unmatched junction bases numbered 13, after V lost 6 bases and J lost 9 bases.

This clonotype was counted a few times. V and J are TRBV9 and TRBJ2-3; tentative D call: TRBD2 (5 bases). Germline assignment: CDR1 SGDLS and CDR2 YYNGEE. V lost 3 bases to trimming and J lost 0 bases, with 14 bases between them. This CDR3 has 16 residues. CDR3 DNA: TGTGCCAGCAGCGCCCTAGCTGGATCTAGCACAGATACGCAGTATTTT. This gives the protein CASSALAGSSTDTQYF.

The V and J genes are TRBV5-6 and TRBJ2-1, with 7 bases identical to TRBD2. Germline V gene sequence: CDR1 SGHDT, CDR2 YYEEEE. V lost 0 bases and J lost 3; bases outside the gene matches: 3. The CDR3 is 15 residues long. CDR3: CASSLDGRFYNEQFF. The CDR3 DNA reads TGTGCCAGCAGCTTGGACGGGAGGTTCTACAATGAGCAGTTCTTC.

This clonotype was counted a few times. V is TRBV18 and J is TRBJ2-5, with 7 bases fitting TRBD1. The CDR3 is 15 residues long. The germline CDR1 and CDR2 sequences are KGHSH and LQKENI. The junction had 7 bases not matched to a gene; V was cut back by 3 bases and J by 3 bases. DNA of the CDR3: TGTGCCAGCTCACCTCCGGGACAGCAAAAAGAGACCCAGTACTTC. Translated, it gives CASSPPGQQKETQYF.

This clonotype was observed a few times. The chain has TRBV7-9 and TRBJ2-1; D remains unclear. CDR1 SEHNR and CDR2 FQNEAQ come from the germline V gene (reference sequence). The CDR3 has 13 amino acids. Trimming removed 8 bases from V and 7 bases from J, with 15 bases in between. The CDR3 here is CASGQTRSNEQFF. The CDR3 coding sequence is TGTGCCAGCGGCCAGACCAGGTCGAATGAGCAGTTCTTC. Complete variable domain (other parts from reference TRBV7-9 and TRBJ2-1): DTGVSQNPRHKITKRGQNVTFRCDPISEHNRLYWYRQTLGQGPEFLTYFQNEAQLEKSRLLSDRFSAERPKGSFSTLEIQRTEQGDSAMYLCASGQTRSNEQFFGPGTRLTVL.